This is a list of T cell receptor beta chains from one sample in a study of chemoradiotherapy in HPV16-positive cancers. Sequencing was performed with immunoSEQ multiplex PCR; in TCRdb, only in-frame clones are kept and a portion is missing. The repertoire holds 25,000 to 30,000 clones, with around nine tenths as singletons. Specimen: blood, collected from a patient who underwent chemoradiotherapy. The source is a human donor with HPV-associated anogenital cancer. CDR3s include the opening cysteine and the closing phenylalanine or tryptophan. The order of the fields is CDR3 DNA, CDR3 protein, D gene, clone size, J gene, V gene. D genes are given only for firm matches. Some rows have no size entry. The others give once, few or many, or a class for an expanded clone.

CDR3nt: TGTGCCAGCAGGATGGGAGGGTCACTAGCCAAAAACATTCAGTACTTC; CDR3aa: CASRMGGSLAKNIQYF; d_gene: TRBD2; abundance: NA; j_gene: TRBJ2-4; v_gene: TRBV28
CDR3nt: TGTGCCAGCGGGGAGGGCACCCTTTTAAACACTGAAGCTTTCTTT; CDR3aa: CASGEGTLLNTEAFF; d_gene: NA; abundance: NA; j_gene: TRBJ1-1; v_gene: TRBV2
CDR3nt: TGTGCCAGCAGCCCCGGCCCGGGACAGGGGAGGAATGAGCAGTTCTTC; CDR3aa: CASSPGPGQGRNEQFF; d_gene: TRBD1; abundance: NA; j_gene: TRBJ2-1; v_gene: TRBV7-2
CDR3nt: TGTGCCAGCACCAGACAGTCCTACGGGGAGCAGTACTTC; CDR3aa: CASTRQSYGEQYF; d_gene: NA; abundance: NA; j_gene: TRBJ2-7; v_gene: TRBV2
CDR3nt: TGTGCCAGCAGTCCCCTAGCGGGAGGGTCACAAGAGACCCAGTACTTC; CDR3aa: CASSPLAGGSQETQYF; d_gene: TRBD2; abundance: NA; j_gene: TRBJ2-5; v_gene: TRBV28
CDR3nt: TGTGCCAGCAGCTTAGTGACAGGGGACAGCACCGGGGAGCTGTTTTTT; CDR3aa: CASSLVTGDSTGELFF; d_gene: TRBD1; abundance: NA; j_gene: TRBJ2-2; v_gene: TRBV7-6
CDR3nt: TGTGCCAGCAGAACAGGGGGCGCTGGCAATCAGCCCCAGCATTTT; CDR3aa: CASRTGGAGNQPQHF; d_gene: TRBD1; abundance: NA; j_gene: TRBJ1-5; v_gene: TRBV28
CDR3nt: TGTGCCAGCGCCCTCCCAGGGGGCGCGGACGAGCAGTACTTC; CDR3aa: CASALPGGADEQYF; d_gene: TRBD1; abundance: NA; j_gene: TRBJ2-7; v_gene: TRBV7-9
CDR3nt: TGTGCCAGCAGTGAAGGACAGGGGGGAGACATTCAGTACTTC; CDR3aa: CASSEGQGGDIQYF; d_gene: TRBD1; abundance: few; j_gene: TRBJ2-4; v_gene: TRBV25-1
CDR3nt: TGTGCCAGCAGGAGGGAATTCCAAGAGACCCAGTACTTC; CDR3aa: CASRREFQETQYF; d_gene: NA; abundance: NA; j_gene: TRBJ2-5; v_gene: TRBV5-4
CDR3nt: TGTGCCAGCAGCTTGGGTGCTCTTCTACAAGAGACCCAGTACTTC; CDR3aa: CASSLGALLQETQYF; d_gene: NA; abundance: NA; j_gene: TRBJ2-5; v_gene: TRBV11-2
CDR3nt: TGTGCCAGCAGCCAAGATTGGGAGGGGCCTGAAGCTTTCTTT; CDR3aa: CASSQDWEGPEAFF; d_gene: NA; abundance: once; j_gene: TRBJ1-1; v_gene: TRBV4-2
CDR3nt: TGTGCCAGCAGCTTCCTTTCAACTAATGAAAAACTGTTTTTT; CDR3aa: CASSFLSTNEKLFF; d_gene: NA; abundance: NA; j_gene: TRBJ1-4; v_gene: TRBV7-2
CDR3nt: TGTGCCAGCAGCCAATGGACTGCGGATTTTGCTTTCTTT; CDR3aa: CASSQWTADFAFF; d_gene: NA; abundance: NA; j_gene: TRBJ1-1; v_gene: TRBV4-2
CDR3nt: TGCGCCAGCAGACTCAAGGGGGGCGATCAGCCCCAGCATTTT; CDR3aa: CASRLKGGDQPQHF; d_gene: NA; abundance: NA; j_gene: TRBJ1-5; v_gene: TRBV23-1
CDR3nt: TGTGCCAGCAGCTTCGGACAGGGGGGAACCGGGGAGCTGTTTTTT; CDR3aa: CASSFGQGGTGELFF; d_gene: TRBD1; abundance: NA; j_gene: TRBJ2-2; v_gene: TRBV11-3